The 19 T cell receptor beta chains presented below share a single source sample, sequenced in a study of T cell responses to AZD1222 COVID-19 vaccine. The repertoire was sequenced with immunoSEQ multiplex PCR; TCRdb's copy has only in-frame clones and lacks some. The repertoire has approximately 110,000 clones, about 90% of them found once; the top ten carry approximately 10%. The specimen comprised peripheral blood, sampled on day 0 of AZD1222 vaccination. The receptors stem from an adult in good health.

The gene calls are TRBV19 and TRBJ1-1; D unresolved. V lost 11 bases to trimming and J lost 10 bases, with 26 bases between them. The CDR3 totals 14 residues. The germline V gene encodes CDR1 LNHDA and CDR2 SQIVND (reference sequence). The CDR3 reads CASYHLGGLPGAFF. The CDR3 coding sequence is TGTGCCTCTTACCACTTGGGAGGTTTACCCGGAGCTTTCTTT.

This rearrangement joins TRBV11-3 to TRBJ2-7; 8 positions match TRBD2. V lost 4 bases to trimming and J lost 3 bases; unmatched junction nucleotides: 14. This CDR3 has 17 residues. CDR1 and CDR2 (germline): SGHNT, YENEEA. CDR3 region: CASSSSFLSGSDYEQYF. The CDR3 DNA sequence: TGTGCCAGCAGCTCCTCTTTTTTGAGCGGGAGTGACTACGAGCAGTACTTC.

This clone came up once. V usage is TRBV7-9 and J usage is TRBJ2-3, with unresolved D. The CDR3 is 15 amino acids. The germline V gene has CDR1 SEHNR and CDR2 FQNEAQ (reference sequence). The V end lost 4 bases, the J end lost 3 bases, and 14 bases lay between the germline ends. The CDR3 bases are TGTGCCAGCAGCTCACAATCGACCGATACAGATACGCAGTATTTT. This codes for CASSSQSTDTDTQYF.

The chain links TRBV28 to TRBJ1-5; no definite D call. Germline V gene data show CDR1 as MDHEN and CDR2 as SYDVKM. The CDR3 extends over 16 amino acids. Trimming left V 6 bases short and J 6 bases short, with 21 bases between. The CDR3 here is CASRTHGPRIVQPQHF. The CDR3 nucleotides read TGTGCCAGCAGGACCCATGGGCCTCGGATAGTTCAGCCCCAGCATTTT.

This chain uses TRBV11-2 with TRBJ2-5, with D hard to call. Trimming took 6 bases from V and 4 from J, leaving 12 bases between them. The CDR3 totals 13 residues. Germline CDR1 is SGHAT and CDR2 is FQNNGV. CDR3 nucleotide sequence: TGTGCCAGCAGTTTAAATGGTGGAGAGACCCAGTACTTC. This gives the protein CASSLNGGETQYF.

J is TRBJ2-1 and V is TRBV5-1; TRBD2 matches 12 bases. The CDR3 extends over 15 amino acids. With V trimmed by 3 bases and J by 3 bases, 1 base remained unmatched. Germline V CDR1 and CDR2: SGHRS, YFSETQ. The CDR3 DNA is TGCGCCAGCAGCTCGGGACTAGCGGGCTACAATGAGCAGTTCTTC. Protein: CASSSGLAGYNEQFF.

CDR3 region: CASSGPGLLYEQYF. The CDR3 nucleotides are TGTGCCAGCAGCGGGCCGGGACTACTATACGAGCAGTACTTC. The chain joins TRBV13 to TRBJ2-7, with TRBD2 matching 7 bases. Germline CDR1 is PRHDT and CDR2 is FYEKMQ (reference sequence). This CDR3 has 14 amino acids. V shed 5 bases, J shed 4 bases, and the junction held 8 bases outside the gene matches.

Here the CDR3 reads CASSNDRSSYEQYF. CDR3 DNA sequence: TGTGCCAGTAGCAACGACAGGAGCTCCTACGAGCAGTACTTC. The chain uses TRBV19 and TRBJ2-7; TRBD1 is a possible D gene (6 bases). Germline loops: CDR1 LNHDA, CDR2 SQIVND (reference sequence). Trimming took off 6 bases at V and 0 bases at J, with 12 bases between the two ends. CDR3 size: 14 residues.

This clone was seen a single time. V gene TRBV27 combines with J gene TRBJ2-7; D is undetermined. Germline V gives CDR1 MNHEY, CDR2 SMNVEV (reference sequence). Trimming removed 5 bases from V and 6 bases from J, with 14 bases in between. CDR3 size: 13 residues. The CDR3 protein is CASSPLGIFEQYF. CDR3 bases: TGTGCCAGCAGTCCTCTGGGGATCTTCGAGCAGTACTTC.

This clone was seen a single time. The chain recombines TRBV28 with TRBJ1-2; no firm D call. Trimming pared 0 bases from V and 6 bases from J, leaving 8 bases between. The CDR3 loop spans 13 amino acids. Germline V gene lookup returns CDR1 MDHEN and CDR2 SYDVKM. CDR3 sequence: CASSLWAVDGYTF. Written as DNA, the CDR3 is TGTGCCAGCAGTTTATGGGCCGTCGATGGCTACACCTTC.

The gene calls are TRBV19 and TRBJ2-5; tentative D call: TRBD2 (6 bases). The CDR3 sequence is 13 residues long. Germline-derived CDR1 and CDR2 are LNHDA and SQIVND (reference sequence). V was pared by 6 bases and J by 6 bases, with 14 bases between. The CDR3 here is CASRPAGLQTQYF. The CDR3 DNA reads as TGTGCCAGTAGACCGGCGGGGCTGCAGACCCAGTACTTC.

V gene TRBV4-2 combines with J gene TRBJ1-2, with 9 bases matching TRBD1. This CDR3 is built from 15 residues. V was pared by 4 bases and J by 8 bases, with 11 bases of the junction left unmatched. The germline V gene encodes CDR1 LGHNA and CDR2 YNFKEQ. The CDR3 nucleotides are TGTGCCAGCAGCCGCCCGCTACAGGGGGCGCACGGCTACACCTTC. Amino acid sequence: CASSRPLQGAHGYTF.

This clone was seen a single time. This rearrangement joins TRBV10-1 to TRBJ1-3; weak D call: TRBD1 (5 bases). Germline CDR1 and CDR2: WNHNN and SYGVQD (reference sequence). The CDR3 contains 15 residues. V was shortened by 8 bases and J by 0 bases, with 14 bases between the two germline ends. DNA for the CDR3: TGCGCCAGCTCTCGGGACGGGAGCTCTGGAAACACCATATATTTT. It is translated as CASSRDGSSGNTIYF.

The chain links TRBV20-1 to TRBJ2-1; 14 positions match TRBD2. The CDR3 covers 15 residues. Germline lookup yields CDR1 DFQATT and CDR2 SNEGSKA (reference sequence). The junction had 5 bases not matched to a gene; V was cut back by 3 bases and J by 7 bases. The CDR3 DNA reads TGCAGTGCTAGTCCGGGACTAGCGGGAGTTAATGAGCAGTTCTTC. Protein product: CSASPGLAGVNEQFF.

This sequence joins TRBV7-9 and TRBJ2-1; 10 nucleotides match TRBD1. With V trimmed by 3 bases and J by 14 bases, 1 base remained unmatched. Germline values: CDR1 SEHNR, CDR2 FQNEAQ (reference sequence). The CDR3 length is 11 residues. CDR3 DNA: TGTGCCAGCAGCTTGGGGACAGGGGAGTTCTTC. This gives the protein CASSLGTGEFF.

The J gene is TRBJ2-5, the V gene TRBV11-2; D gene unclear. V lost 3 bases and J 4 bases, leaving 6 bases between the germline ends. Germline V gives CDR1 SGHAT, CDR2 FQNNGV. This CDR3 region has 12 residues. CDR3 residues: CASSFLGETQYF. The CDR3 nucleotides are TGTGCCAGCAGCTTCCTTGGAGAGACCCAGTACTTC.

In the case of this clone: Since the CDR3 does not end with the conserved phenylalanine or tryptophan, this likely comes from a read error. Because the CDR3's place on the DNA is in doubt, the DNA is left out and the CDR3 is given as listed by TCRdb. The gene calls are TRBV10-1 and TRBJ2-7. The CDR3 adds up to 10 amino acids, both ends counted. Germline CDR1 reads WNHNN; CDR2 reads SYGVQD (reference sequence). CDR3 sequence reads: CASNILIDPS.

CDR3 coding DNA: TGTGCCACCAGTGACCCATTGACTAGCGGGCCGTACTACGAGCAGTACTTC. Translating gives CATSDPLTSGPYYEQYF. The rearrangement links TRBV24-1 to TRBJ2-7, with TRBD2 matching over 10 bases. The V segment lost 4 bases and the J segment 3 bases; nucleotides outside the gene matches: 11. This CDR3 has 17 amino acids. CDR1 KGHDR and CDR2 SFDVKD come from the germline V gene.

The chain uses TRBV5-1 and TRBJ2-5, with TRBD2 matching over 10 bases. This CDR3 has 14 residues. Germline V lookup: CDR1 SGHRS, CDR2 YFSETQ. V trimming: 5 bases; J trimming: 5 bases; junction bases outside the gene matches: 6. The CDR3, as DNA: TGCGCCAGCAGTCCGGGACTAGCGACGGAGACCCAGTACTTC. The encoded protein is CASSPGLATETQYF.